This T cell receptor (beta chain) comes out of a study of OX40 agonist ivuxolimab in advanced cancers. General study findings and limits: Mean expanded clone counts were higher in CD8+ than CD4+ T cells.

Measured with immunoSEQ multiplex PCR; TCRdb has only the in-frame clones, and not every one. The profile covers nearly 70,000 clones, with approximately 80% appearing a single time and under 1.5% taken by the ten largest. Details on this clone: Its antigen remains unidentified.

In germline, CDR1 is GTSNPN, CDR2 SVGIG (reference sequence). CDR3 length equals 13 residues. J was trimmed by 3 bases and V by 5 bases; bases with no gene match: 6. The V and J genes are TRBV30 and TRBJ2-7; 8 bases line up with TRBD1. The sample here was CD4+ or CD8+ T cells sorted from blood, taken in a trial of the OX40 agonist ivuxolimab. This receptor was obtained from an adult with an advanced solid tumor such as melanoma, head and neck, liver or kidney cancer. Written as DNA, the CDR3 is TGTGCCTGGGGTTACAGGGGGGTCTACGAGCAGTACTTC. Protein product: CAWGYRGVYEQYF.